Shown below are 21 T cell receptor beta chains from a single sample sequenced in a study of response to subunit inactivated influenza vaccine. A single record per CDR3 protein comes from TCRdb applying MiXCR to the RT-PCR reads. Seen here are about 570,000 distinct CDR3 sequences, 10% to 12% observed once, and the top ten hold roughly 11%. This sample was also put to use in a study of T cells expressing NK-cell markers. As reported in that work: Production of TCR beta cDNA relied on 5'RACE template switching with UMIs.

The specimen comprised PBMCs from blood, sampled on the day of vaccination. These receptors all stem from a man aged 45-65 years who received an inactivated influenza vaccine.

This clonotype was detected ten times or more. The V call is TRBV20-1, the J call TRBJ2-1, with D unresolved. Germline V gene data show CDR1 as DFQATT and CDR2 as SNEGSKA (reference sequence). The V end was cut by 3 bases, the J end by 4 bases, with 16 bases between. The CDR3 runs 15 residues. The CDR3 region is CSASNLLSNYNEQFF. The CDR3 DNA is TGCAGTGCTAGTAATTTACTAAGTAATTACAATGAGCAGTTCTTC.

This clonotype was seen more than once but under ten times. The CDR3 sequence: CASSKSGGQDYGYTF. In DNA, the CDR3 is TGTGCCAGCAGCAAGTCCGGGGGGCAGGACTATGGCTACACCTTC. The chain uses TRBV21-1 and TRBJ1-2; TRBD1, the table's D call, was not compared with the DNA. TRBV21-1 counts as a pseudogene. The CDR3 has 15 amino acids.

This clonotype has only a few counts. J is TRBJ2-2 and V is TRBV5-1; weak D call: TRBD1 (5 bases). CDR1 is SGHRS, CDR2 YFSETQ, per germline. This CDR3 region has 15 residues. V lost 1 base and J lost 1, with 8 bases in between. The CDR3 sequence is CASSLYQGNTGELFF. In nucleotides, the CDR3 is TGCGCCAGCAGCTTGTATCAGGGGAACACCGGGGAGCTGTTTTTT.

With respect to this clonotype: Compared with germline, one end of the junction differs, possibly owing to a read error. The chain's CDR3 is CSSRQASNGRAHEQFF. The CDR3 DNA follows: TGCAGTTCTAGGCAGGCTTCAAACGGGAGGGCCCATGAGCAGTTCTTC. The rearrangement uses TRBV20-1 and TRBJ2-1; 8 positions match TRBD2. CDR1 is DFQATT, CDR2 SNEGSKA, per germline (reference sequence). This CDR3 is 16 amino acids long.

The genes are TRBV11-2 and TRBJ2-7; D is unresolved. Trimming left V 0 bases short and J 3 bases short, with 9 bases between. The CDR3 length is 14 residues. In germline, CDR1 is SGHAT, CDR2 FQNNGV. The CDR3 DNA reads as TGTGCCAGCAGCTTAGATGCCACTAACTACGAGCAGTACTTC. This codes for CASSLDATNYEQYF.

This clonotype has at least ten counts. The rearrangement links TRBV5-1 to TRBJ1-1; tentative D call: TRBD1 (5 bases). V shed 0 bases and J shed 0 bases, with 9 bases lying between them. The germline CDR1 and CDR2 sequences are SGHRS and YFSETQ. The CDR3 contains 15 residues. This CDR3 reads CASSLAGAMNTEAFF. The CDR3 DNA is TGCGCCAGCAGCTTGGCCGGGGCAATGAACACTGAAGCTTTCTTT. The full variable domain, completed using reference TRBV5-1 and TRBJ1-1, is KAGVTQTPRYLIKTRGQQVTLSCSPISGHRSVSWYQQTPGQGLQFLFEYFSETQRNKGNFPGRFSGRQFSNSRSEMNVSTLELGDSALYLCASSLAGAMNTEAFFGQGTRLTVV.

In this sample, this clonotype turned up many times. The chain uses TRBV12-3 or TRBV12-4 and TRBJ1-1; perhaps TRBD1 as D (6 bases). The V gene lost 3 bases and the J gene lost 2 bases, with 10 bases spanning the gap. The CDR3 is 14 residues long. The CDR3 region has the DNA TGTGCCAGCAGTTTCGACAGGTACAACACTGAAGCTTTCTTT. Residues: CASSFDRYNTEAFF.

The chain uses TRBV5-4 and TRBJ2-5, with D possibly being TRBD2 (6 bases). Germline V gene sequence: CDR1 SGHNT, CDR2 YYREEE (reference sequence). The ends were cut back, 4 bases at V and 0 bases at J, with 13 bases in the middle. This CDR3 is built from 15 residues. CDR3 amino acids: CASSTRRGYQETQYF. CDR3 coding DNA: TGTGCCAGCAGCACACGACGGGGGTACCAAGAGACCCAGTACTTC.

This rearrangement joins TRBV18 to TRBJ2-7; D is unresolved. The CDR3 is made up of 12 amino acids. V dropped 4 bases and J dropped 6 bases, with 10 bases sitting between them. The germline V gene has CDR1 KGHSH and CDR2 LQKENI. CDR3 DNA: TGTGCCAGCTCACATGCAGCAGGCGAGCAGTACTTC. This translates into CASSHAAGEQYF.

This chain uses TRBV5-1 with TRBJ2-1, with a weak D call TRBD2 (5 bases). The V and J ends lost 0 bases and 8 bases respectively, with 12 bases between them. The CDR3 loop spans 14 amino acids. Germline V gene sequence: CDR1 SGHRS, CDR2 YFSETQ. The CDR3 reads CASSLGERRDEQFF. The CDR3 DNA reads TGCGCCAGCAGCTTGGGAGAACGGCGGGATGAGCAGTTCTTC.

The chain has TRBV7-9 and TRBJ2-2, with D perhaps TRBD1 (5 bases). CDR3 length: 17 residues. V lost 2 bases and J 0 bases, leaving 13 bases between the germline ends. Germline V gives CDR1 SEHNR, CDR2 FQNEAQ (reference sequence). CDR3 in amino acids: CASSLSSTVTNTGELFF. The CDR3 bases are TGTGCCAGCAGCTTAAGTTCGACAGTAACGAACACCGGGGAGCTGTTTTTT.

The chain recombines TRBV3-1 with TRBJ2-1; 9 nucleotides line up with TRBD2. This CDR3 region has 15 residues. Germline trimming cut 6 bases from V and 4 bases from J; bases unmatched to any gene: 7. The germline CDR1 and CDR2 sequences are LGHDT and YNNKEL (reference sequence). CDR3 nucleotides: TGTGCCAGCAGAGTGGCGGGGGGGCCTTACAATGAGCAGTTCTTC. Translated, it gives CASRVAGGPYNEQFF.

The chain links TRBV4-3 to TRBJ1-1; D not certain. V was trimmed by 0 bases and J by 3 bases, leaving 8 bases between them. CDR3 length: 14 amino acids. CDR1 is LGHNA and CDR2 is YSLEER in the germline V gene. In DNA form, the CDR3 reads TGCGCCAGCAGCCAAGATTGGGGTGACACTGAAGCTTTCTTT. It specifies CASSQDWGDTEAFF.

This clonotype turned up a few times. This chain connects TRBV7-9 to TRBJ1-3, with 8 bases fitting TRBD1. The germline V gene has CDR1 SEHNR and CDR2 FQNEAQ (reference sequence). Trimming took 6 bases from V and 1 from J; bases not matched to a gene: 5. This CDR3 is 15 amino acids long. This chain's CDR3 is CASRDTGGSGNTIYF. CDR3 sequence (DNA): TGTGCCAGCAGAGATACAGGGGGTTCTGGAAACACCATATATTTT. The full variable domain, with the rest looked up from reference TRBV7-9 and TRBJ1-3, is DTGVSQNPRHKITKRGQNVTFRCDPISEHNRLYWYRQTLGQGPEFLTYFQNEAQLEKSRLLSDRFSAERPKGSFSTLEIQRTEQGDSAMYLCASRDTGGSGNTIYFGEGSWLTVV.

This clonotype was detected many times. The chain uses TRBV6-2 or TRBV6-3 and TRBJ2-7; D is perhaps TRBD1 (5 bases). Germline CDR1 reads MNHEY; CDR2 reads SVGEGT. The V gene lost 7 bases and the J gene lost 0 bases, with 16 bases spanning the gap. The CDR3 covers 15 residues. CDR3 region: CASIPGKGVSYEQYF. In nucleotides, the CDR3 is TGTGCCAGCATCCCAGGGAAGGGTGTCTCCTACGAGCAGTACTTC.

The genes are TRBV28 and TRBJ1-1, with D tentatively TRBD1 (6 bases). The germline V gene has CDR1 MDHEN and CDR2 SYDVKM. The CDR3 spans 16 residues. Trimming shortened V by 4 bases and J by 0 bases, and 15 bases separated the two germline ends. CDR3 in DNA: TGTGCCAGCAGTTCAGGGCCAGGACAGATGAACACTGAAGCTTTCTTT. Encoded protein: CASSSGPGQMNTEAFF.

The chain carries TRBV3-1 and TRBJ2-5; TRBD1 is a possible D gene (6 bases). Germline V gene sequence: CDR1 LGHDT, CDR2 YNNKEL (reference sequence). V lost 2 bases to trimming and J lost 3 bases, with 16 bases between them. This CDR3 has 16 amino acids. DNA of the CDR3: TGTGCCAGCAGCCAACCGGGACATAAAGAAGAAGAGACCCAGTACTTC. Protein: CASSQPGHKEEETQYF.

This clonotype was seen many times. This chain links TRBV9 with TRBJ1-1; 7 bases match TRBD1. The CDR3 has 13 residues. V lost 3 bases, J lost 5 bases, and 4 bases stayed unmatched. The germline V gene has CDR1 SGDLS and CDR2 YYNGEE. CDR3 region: CASSAYRGTEAFF. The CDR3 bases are TGTGCCAGCAGCGCCTACAGGGGAACTGAAGCTTTCTTT.

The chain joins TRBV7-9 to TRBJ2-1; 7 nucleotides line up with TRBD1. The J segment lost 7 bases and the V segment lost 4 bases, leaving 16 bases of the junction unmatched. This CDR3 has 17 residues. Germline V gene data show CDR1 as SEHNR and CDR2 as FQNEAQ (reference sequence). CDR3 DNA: TGTGCCAGCAGCTCTGTGAAGTGGGGACAGCGAGGGAATGAGCAGTTCTTC. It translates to CASSSVKWGQRGNEQFF.

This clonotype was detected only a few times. DNA of the CDR3: TGTGCCAGCAGCTTAGGCCGGGAGCTCTCTGATGGCTACACCTTC. This codes for CASSLGRELSDGYTF. This sequence joins TRBV7-9 and TRBJ1-2, with unresolved D. The CDR3 is 15 residues long. Germline V lookup: CDR1 SEHNR, CDR2 FQNEAQ (reference sequence). V shed 1 base and J shed 6 bases, with 15 bases lying between them.

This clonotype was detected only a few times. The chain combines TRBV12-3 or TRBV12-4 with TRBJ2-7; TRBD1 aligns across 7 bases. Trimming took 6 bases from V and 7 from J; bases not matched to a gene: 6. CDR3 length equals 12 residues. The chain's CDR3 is CASSYHRGEQYF. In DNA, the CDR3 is TGTGCCAGCAGCTACCACAGGGGTGAGCAGTACTTC.